Below, one TCR beta chain is given with its context. This entry comes from a study of blood T cell repertoires in COVID-19. The wider study: Samples of COVID-19 (acute and convalescent) were obtained from the United States, Italy and Spain.

In the study's own analysis: Nucleated cell counts were estimated from reference gene primer amplification. Produced via immunoSEQ multiplex PCR; TCRdb's table is partial and in-frame only. D and trimming come from the DNA, and the V and J calls and clone size come from that table. The table lists 200,000 to 250,000 clones, about 85% of them singletons, with 9.5% to 14% in the top ten. The germline CDR1 and CDR2 sequences are MNHNY and SVGAGI (reference sequence). The V gene lost 5 bases and the J gene lost 1 base, with 13 bases spanning the gap. The CDR3 has 15 residues. Each participant's cohort was designated according to participant-reported clinical history. Recovered status applied to Cohort 3 donors who had two consecutive negative PCRs. It also applied to those with clearance or with symptom resolution.

Sequencing was done on a sample of PBMCs or T cells enriched from blood (not recorded which). This receptor was identified in a man aged 25-45 years who had recovered from COVID-19. The genes are TRBV6-6 and TRBJ2-3; possible D gene TRBD1, 5 bases. The CDR3 DNA follows: TGTGCCAGCAGTACTCCAGGGTGGGGCACAGATACGCAGTATTTT. Translating gives CASSTPGWGTDTQYF.